This paragraph covers one T cell receptor (beta chain) sequence. Its antigen remains unidentified. Only in-frame clones appear in the TCRdb table, and some are missing; sequencing was by immunoSEQ multiplex PCR. The sample lists 2.3 million or so clones, more than 85% occurring once. The data stem from a study of shared clonotypes between healthy human individuals. Study as a whole: The donor pool was made up of two women and a few men aged 18 to 49. Study-wide points: Sampling used blood alone; tissue repertoires probably differ. A handful of donors had approximately 4.6% of their naive CD4 clonotypes in common.

Germline lookup yields CDR1 SEHNR and CDR2 FQNEAQ (reference sequence). The CDR3 covers 14 residues. Trimming left V 3 bases short and J 4 bases short, with 12 bases between. The chain has TRBV7-9 and TRBJ1-1; D gene uncertain. The source of this sequence is a man in his late teens or twenties in good health. Some clones in this sample may be carry-over from other donors' samples. Input material: naive CD4+ T cells from PBMCs. Subset here: CD45RA+ positively selected. The CDR3 loop reads CASSLARMGTEAFF. DNA of the CDR3: TGTGCCAGCAGCTTGGCACGCATGGGCACTGAAGCTTTCTTT.